The 26 T cell receptor beta chains reported below all come from one sample, sequenced in a study of cytomegalovirus exposure and HLA in healthy donors. Use of 60 Vbeta and 13 Jbeta primers characterized the PCR. Here immunoSEQ multiplex PCR was the method, and the copy in TCRdb shows in-frame clones only, minus some. Of under 250,000 clones listed, about 80% were seen once; the top ten hold 4% to 4.5%. The sample consisted of PBMCs. The receptors were gathered from a woman aged 30 to 39 in good health and CMV-seropositive.

The chain is built from TRBV27 and TRBJ2-7, with 7 positions matching TRBD2. The CDR3 contains 15 residues. Germline V gene data show CDR1 as MNHEY and CDR2 as SMNVEV (reference sequence). V trimming: 6 bases; J trimming: 2 bases; junction bases outside the gene matches: 10. CDR3 coding DNA: TGTGCCAGCAGCCATGGACCGGGGGGAACCTACGAGCAGTACTTC. Translation: CASSHGPGGTYEQYF.

V is TRBV5-1 and J is TRBJ1-6, with D possibly TRBD1 on 5 matching bases. The CDR3 totals 16 residues. Trimming shortened V by 0 bases and J by 5 bases, and 12 bases separated the two germline ends. Germline lookup yields CDR1 SGHRS and CDR2 YFSETQ. CDR3 coding DNA: TGCGCCAGCAGCTTGGCCGGGGGGGACGATAATTCACCCCTCCACTTT. Protein: CASSLAGGDDNSPLHF.

This chain connects TRBV4-1 to TRBJ1-1, with TRBD1 matching 8 bases. V shed 2 bases, J shed 4 bases, and the junction held 9 bases outside the gene matches. CDR1 and CDR2 from the germline V gene are MGHRA and YSYEKL. The CDR3 is made up of 16 amino acids. CDR3 sequence (DNA): TGCGCCAGCAGCCAAAGGGACAGGACGTACTTCACTGAAGCTTTCTTT. Its protein product is CASSQRDRTYFTEAFF.

The rearrangement joins TRBV7-2 to TRBJ2-3, with 8 bases that match TRBD2. V lost 2 bases to trimming and J lost 6 bases; unmatched junction nucleotides: 7. The germline V gene has CDR1 SGHTA and CDR2 FQGNSA. CDR3 size: 15 residues. CDR3 protein: CASSLWAGGGDTQYF. CDR3 in DNA: TGTGCCAGCAGCTTATGGGCGGGAGGAGGGGATACGCAGTATTTT.

The genes are TRBV5-4 and TRBJ1-5; D possibly corresponds to TRBD1 (5 bases). This CDR3 contains 13 residues. Germline values: CDR1 SGHNT, CDR2 YYREEE (reference sequence). V lost 4 bases to trimming and J lost 5 bases, with 10 bases between them. The CDR3 sequence: CASSTDSYQPQHF. DNA of the CDR3: TGTGCCAGCAGCACCGACAGTTATCAGCCCCAGCATTTT.

V is TRBV5-1 and J is TRBJ2-7; 8 bases match TRBD1. The trim removed 2 bases at V and 3 bases at J, leaving 7 bases unmatched. Germline CDR1 SGHRS, CDR2 YFSETQ. The CDR3 runs 15 residues. CDR3 nucleotides: TGCGCCAGCAGCTTAGGACAGGGTAATAGCTACGAGCAGTACTTC. Translation: CASSLGQGNSYEQYF.

This chain connects TRBV7-2 to TRBJ2-7, with TRBD1 matching 7 bases. CDR3 length: 14 residues. The germline V gene encodes CDR1 SGHTA and CDR2 FQGNSA. The ends lost 3 bases at V and 4 bases at J; junction bases unmatched: 6. This CDR3 is CASSLRQGKYEQYF. CDR3 sequence (DNA): TGTGCCAGCAGCTTGAGACAGGGTAAATACGAGCAGTACTTC.

This clone was counted a single time. The rearrangement links TRBV5-6 to TRBJ2-6; no reliable D call. CDR1 SGHDT and CDR2 YYEEEE come from the germline V gene. Trimming took 0 bases from V and 2 from J, leaving 6 bases between them. The CDR3 has 15 residues. CDR3 bases: TGTGCCAGCAGCTTGGGAGAAACTGGGGCCAACGTCCTGACTTTC. Protein product: CASSLGETGANVLTF.

The chain uses TRBV18 and TRBJ2-1, with 10 positions matching TRBD2. CDR1 and CDR2 from the germline V gene are KGHSH and LQKENI. CDR3 length: 16 amino acids. Losses at the gene ends were 0 bases for V and 1 base for J; bases not matched to a gene: 0. The CDR3 DNA is TGTGCCAGCTCACCACCACTAGCGGGATCCTACAATGAGCAGTTCTTC. Translated: CASSPPLAGSYNEQFF.

This clone was detected a few times. The chain combines TRBV29-1 with TRBJ2-7, with 8 bases identical to TRBD2. The CDR3 length is 15 residues. V trimming: 0 bases; J trimming: 4 bases; junction bases outside the gene matches: 8. Germline V gene data show CDR1 as SQVTM and CDR2 as ANQGSEA. The CDR3 reads CSVEEGSGGRYEQYF. For the CDR3, the DNA is TGCAGCGTTGAAGAAGGTTCGGGAGGGAGGTACGAGCAGTACTTC.

The chain links TRBV9 to TRBJ1-1; 9 bases fit TRBD1. Germline V CDR1 and CDR2: SGDLS, YYNGEE. This CDR3 is 15 amino acids long. V lost 2 bases and J lost 2; bases outside the gene matches: 4. The CDR3, as DNA: TGTGCCAGCAGCGTGTTGGGACAGGGTAACACTGAAGCTTTCTTT. Its translation is CASSVLGQGNTEAFF.

This sequence joins TRBV12-5 and TRBJ2-1; D gene ambiguous. The CDR3 totals 15 residues. CDR1 and CDR2 from the germline V gene are LGHNT and FRNRAP. V lost 3 bases and J 0 bases, leaving 9 bases between the germline ends. The CDR3 loop is CASGLPEISYNEQFF. For the CDR3, the DNA is TGTGCTAGTGGTTTACCCGAGATCTCCTACAATGAGCAGTTCTTC. The full variable domain, completed using reference TRBV12-5 and TRBJ2-1, is DARVTQTPRHKVTEMGQEVTMRCQPILGHNTVFWYRQTMMQGLELLAYFRNRAPLDDSGMPKDRFSAEMPDATLATLKIQPSEPRDSAVYFCASGLPEISYNEQFFGPGTRLTVL.

The chain couples TRBV5-5 to TRBJ2-3; no clear D. Germline CDR1 is SGHKS and CDR2 is YYEKEE (reference sequence). Trimming took off 2 bases at V and 2 bases at J, with 15 bases between the two ends. The CDR3 covers 16 residues. CDR3 in DNA: TGTGCCAGCAGCTTCACCGTCCGAGCGCCCACAGATACGCAGTATTTT. This gives the protein CASSFTVRAPTDTQYF.

This chain links TRBV7-9 with TRBJ1-2; D gene ambiguous. Trimming stripped 1 base from V and 3 bases from J, with 6 bases between. This CDR3 has 13 amino acids. CDR1 and CDR2 (germline): SEHNR, FQNEAQ (reference sequence). The CDR3 loop is CASSLGSDYGYTF. The CDR3 coding sequence is TGTGCCAGCAGCTTAGGCTCGGACTATGGCTACACCTTC.

This chain joins TRBV15 and TRBJ2-2; D may be TRBD2 (6 bases). V shed 0 bases and J shed 4 bases, with 21 bases lying between them. CDR1 is LNHNV, CDR2 YYDKDF, per germline (reference sequence). The CDR3 spans 19 residues. Here the CDR3 DNA reads TGTGCCACCAGCAGAGATACCTACGTGTGGAGGGATGGCACCGGGGAGCTGTTTTTT. Translation: CATSRDTYVWRDGTGELFF. Supplemented by reference TRBV15 and TRBJ2-2, the full variable domain reads DAMVIQNPRYQVTQFGKPVTLSCSQTLNHNVMYWYQQKSSQAPKLLFHYYDKDFNNEADTPDNFQSRRPNTSFCFLDIRSPGLGDTAMYLCATSRDTYVWRDGTGELFFGEGSRLTVL.

The chain recombines TRBV5-1 with TRBJ1-1; 7 bases align to TRBD1. The CDR3 is 15 residues long. CDR1 is SGHRS and CDR2 is YFSETQ in the germline V gene. The junction had 6 bases not matched to a gene; V was cut back by 2 bases and J by 2 bases. For the CDR3, the DNA is TGCGCCAGCAGCTTATCGGGACAGACTAACACTGAAGCTTTCTTT. It yields the protein CASSLSGQTNTEAFF.

This clone was recorded once. The rearrangement joins TRBV18 to TRBJ2-5; 11 bases are a match to TRBD2. V was pared by 1 base and J by 2 bases, with 9 bases of the junction left unmatched. Germline V gene sequence: CDR1 KGHSH, CDR2 LQKENI. The CDR3 has 18 amino acids. The CDR3 region has the DNA TGTGCCAGCTCACCACTCCCGGCTAGCGGGGGGACACAAGAGACCCAGTACTTC. Encoded protein: CASSPLPASGGTQETQYF. Looking up the rest from reference TRBV18 and TRBJ2-5 gives the full variable domain: NAGVMQNPRHLVRRRGQEARLRCSPMKGHSHVYWYRQLPEEGLKFMVYLQKENIIDESGMPKERFSAEFPKEGPSILRIQQVVRGDSAAYFCASSPLPASGGTQETQYFGPGTRLLVL.

The chain is built from TRBV15 and TRBJ2-5, with 7 bases fitting TRBD1. Germline CDR1 reads LNHNV; CDR2 reads YYDKDF (reference sequence). Unmatched junction bases numbered 9, after V lost 4 bases and J lost 4 bases. CDR3 size: 15 residues. The CDR3 here is CATSTNRGWGETQYF. CDR3 coding DNA: TGTGCCACCAGCACCAACAGGGGATGGGGAGAGACCCAGTACTTC.

The chain recombines TRBV2 with TRBJ1-2; a possible D gene is TRBD1 (5 bases). CDR1 SNHLY and CDR2 FYNNEI come from the germline V gene. The CDR3 is 12 residues long. Trimming pared 4 bases from V and 3 bases from J, leaving 6 bases between. The CDR3: CASSGQYYGYTF. Here the CDR3 DNA reads TGTGCCAGCAGTGGACAGTACTATGGCTACACCTTC.

The chain combines TRBV11-2 with TRBJ1-3, with 9 bases identical to TRBD1. The trim removed 5 bases at V and 4 bases at J, leaving 6 bases unmatched. From germline, CDR1 is SGHAT and CDR2 FQNNGV. The CDR3 covers 15 residues. CDR3 nucleotide sequence: TGTGCCAGCAGCCAAACAGGGGGCTGGGGAAACACCATATATTTT. This gives the protein CASSQTGGWGNTIYF.

This chain links TRBV5-1 with TRBJ2-7; 8 bases map to TRBD2. Germline loops: CDR1 SGHRS, CDR2 YFSETQ. V dropped 0 bases and J dropped 0; count of bases not matched to a gene: 2. The CDR3 sequence is 15 residues long. The CDR3 region has the DNA TGCGCCAGCAGCTTGGGAGCGGGGGTCTCCTACGAGCAGTACTTC. Translating gives CASSLGAGVSYEQYF.

This chain links TRBV4-3 with TRBJ1-5; D is undetermined. Germline CDR1 and CDR2: LGHNA and YSLEER. V was trimmed by 0 bases and J by 4 bases, leaving 10 bases between them. This CDR3 region has 15 residues. The CDR3 coding sequence is TGCGCCAGCAGCCAAGAACCAGTCCCAAATCAGCCCCAGCATTTT. This codes for CASSQEPVPNQPQHF.

Only one count was recorded for this clone. The chain employs TRBV9 and TRBJ1-1; 8 nucleotides match TRBD1. The CDR3 contains 15 residues. V lost 4 bases and J lost 0; bases outside the gene matches: 5. Germline lookup yields CDR1 SGDLS and CDR2 YYNGEE. CDR3: CASSSRTGMNTEAFF. The CDR3 DNA reads TGTGCCAGCAGCTCCCGGACAGGGATGAACACTGAAGCTTTCTTT.

The chain has TRBV6-6 and TRBJ1-1; 9 nucleotides align to TRBD1. Germline V gene sequence: CDR1 MNHNY, CDR2 SVGAGI (reference sequence). V dropped 8 bases and J dropped 3; count of bases not matched to a gene: 1. The length of the CDR3 is 12 residues. DNA of the CDR3: TGTGCCAGCGGACAGGGGTACACTGAAGCTTTCTTT. Translated: CASGQGYTEAFF.

J is TRBJ2-2 and V is TRBV27; TRBD2 agrees at 15 bases. The CDR3 consists of 19 residues. The germline V gene encodes CDR1 MNHEY and CDR2 SMNVEV (reference sequence). J lost 4 bases, V lost 3 bases, and 9 bases had no gene match. The chain's CDR3 is CASSFFGLAGGPGTGELFF. The CDR3 DNA sequence: TGTGCCAGCAGTTTCTTCGGACTAGCGGGGGGGCCGGGCACCGGGGAGCTGTTTTTT.

The rearrangement joins TRBV7-2 to TRBJ1-5; 10 bases map to TRBD1. The germline gives CDR1 SGHTA, CDR2 FQGNSA. V lost 1 base to trimming and J lost 5 bases; unmatched junction nucleotides: 8. The CDR3 length is 17 residues. CDR3 in DNA: TGTGCCAGCAGCTTAGTCTCGGGGACAGGGGTGCATCAGCCCCAGCATTTT. Translated, it gives CASSLVSGTGVHQPQHF.